Below, 7 T cell receptor beta chains from the same sample are listed, as sequenced in a study of post-analysis software for immune sequencing data. Study-wide results and limits: Among a few TRBV segments more frequent in patients than controls were TRBV5-6, TRBV5-1 and TRBV20-1.

Presence of unique molecular identifiers characterized the TCR beta cDNA libraries. Each CDR3 protein gets one entry after TCRdb re-called the PCR reads with MiXCR. Altogether about 500,000 distinct CDR3 sequences are present, around 40% being singletons, with the ten largest covering over 10%. Antigen specificity for these receptors is unknown. The specimen was blood. These receptors were obtained from a girl under 18 with multiple sclerosis.

This clonotype was detected once. The chain carries TRBV5-1 and TRBJ2-1; the match to TRBD2 covers 12 bases. The CDR3 loop spans 17 amino acids. The germline gives CDR1 SGHRS, CDR2 YFSETQ. V was clipped by 1 base and J by 9 bases; unmatched bases: 11. As DNA, the CDR3 is TGCGCCAGCAGCTTGCCGGCTAGCGGGAGGGCCGGGGCTGAGCAGTTCTTC. Translating it yields CASSLPASGRAGAEQFF.

This rearrangement joins TRBV9 to TRBJ2-3; TRBD2 might be the D (6 bases). V dropped 0 bases and J dropped 4 bases, with 12 bases sitting between them. The CDR3 covers 15 residues. CDR1 and CDR2 (germline): SGDLS, YYNGEE. This CDR3 is CASSVATREADTQYF. The CDR3 bases are TGTGCCAGCAGCGTAGCTACGAGGGAGGCAGATACGCAGTATTTT.

Of note for this clonotype: A junction boundary mismatches the germline segment, possibly from a read error. The chain combines TRBV6-1 with TRBJ2-3, with TRBD2 as a possible D gene (6 bases). The CDR3 loop spans 17 amino acids. Looked up from germline, CDR1 is MNHNS and CDR2 is SASEGT. The DNA of the CDR3 is TGTGCCAACAGTCCCCTTGGAGGAGGGACGGGGACAGATACGCAGTATTTT. It is translated as CANSPLGGGTGTDTQYF.

This clonotype was recorded at least ten times. The chain employs TRBV29-1 and TRBJ1-1, with unresolved D. Deletions cut 1 base from V and 0 bases from J, with 9 bases between. The CDR3 is 14 residues long. CDR1 and CDR2 from the germline V gene are SQVTM and ANQGSEA. This CDR3 reads CSVEVSLMNTEAFF. The CDR3 DNA is TGCAGCGTTGAAGTCAGCCTCATGAACACTGAAGCTTTCTTT.

The CDR3 reads CSARLADNEQFF. The DNA of the CDR3 is TGCAGTGCTAGACTAGCGGACAATGAGCAGTTCTTC. This chain links TRBV20-1 with TRBJ2-1; 7 bases match TRBD2. This CDR3 is built from 12 residues. After removal of 2 bases from V and 5 bases from J, the junction contained 0 bases not matched to a gene. Germline assignment: CDR1 DFQATT and CDR2 SNEGSKA (reference sequence).

Concerning this clonotype itself: Its ends do not fully match the called genes, so a read error is possible. The gene calls are TRBV5-1 and TRBJ1-1; possible D gene TRBD1, 6 bases. The CDR3 has 15 residues. From germline, CDR1 is SGHRS and CDR2 YFSETQ. The CDR3 bases are TGCGCCAGCAGTTTAGTAAGAGGGGGGAACACTGGAGCTTTCTTT. It is translated as CASSLVRGGNTGAFF.

The chain couples TRBV10-3 to TRBJ2-1; 10 bases align to TRBD2. V lost 4 bases, J lost 9 bases, and 6 bases stayed unmatched. Germline CDR1 and CDR2: ENHRY and SYGVKD. This CDR3 spans 14 amino acids. In DNA, the CDR3 is TGTGCCATCAGTGCATCTAGCGGGAGTTCTGAGCAGTTCTTC. Translating gives CAISASSGSSEQFF.